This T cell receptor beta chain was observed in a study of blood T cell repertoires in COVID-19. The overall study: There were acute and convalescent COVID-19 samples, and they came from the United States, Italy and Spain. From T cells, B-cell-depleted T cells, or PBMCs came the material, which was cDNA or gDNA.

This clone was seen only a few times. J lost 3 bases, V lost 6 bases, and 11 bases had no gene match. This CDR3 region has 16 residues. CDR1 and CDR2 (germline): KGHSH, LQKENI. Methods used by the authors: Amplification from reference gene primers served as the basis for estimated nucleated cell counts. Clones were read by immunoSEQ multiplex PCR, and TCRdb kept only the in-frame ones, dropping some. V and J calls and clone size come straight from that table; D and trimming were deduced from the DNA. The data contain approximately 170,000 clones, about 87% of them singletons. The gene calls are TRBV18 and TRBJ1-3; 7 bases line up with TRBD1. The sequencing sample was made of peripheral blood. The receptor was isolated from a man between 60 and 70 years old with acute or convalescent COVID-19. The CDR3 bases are TGTGCCAGCTCTTTTCTCGGACAGGCAGGTGGAAACACCATATATTTT. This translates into CASSFLGQAGGNTIYF.